This is a list of T cell receptor beta chains from one sample in a study of blood T cells in healthy people across ages. TCRdb processed the 5' RACE reads anew with MiXCR; each CDR3 protein has one entry. The table records about 1.8 million distinct CDR3 sequences, about 49% of them present only once. Sequencing was carried out using blood. The receptors stem from a woman aged 40-49 years in good health. The CDR3 runs from the conserved cysteine through the conserved F or W. D genes are given only for firm matches. Expanded clones are given a class, and other clones once, few, many or no size at all.

abundance	v_gene	d_gene	j_gene	CDR3aa	CDR3nt
NA	TRBV20-1	NA	TRBJ2-5	CSWGAETQYF	TGCAGCTGGGGGGCGGAGACCCAGTACTTC
few	TRBV25-1	TRBD1	TRBJ1-2	CASSEGQGAGYGYTF	TGTGCCAGCAGTGAGGGACAGGGGGCTGGCTATGGCTACACCTTC
NA	TRBV13	NA	TRBJ1-2	CASSLDVEGTNYGYTF	TGTGCCAGCAGCTTAGACGTCGAGGGGACTAACTATGGCTACACCTTC
NA	TRBV5-1	NA	TRBJ1-1	CASSWTPGATEAFF	TGCGCCAGCAGCTGGACGCCGGGGGCCACTGAAGCTTTCTTT
NA	TRBV20-1	NA	TRBJ2-5	CSARDPYQETQYF	TGCAGTGCTAGAGATCCATATCAAGAGACCCAGTACTTC
once	TRBV27	NA	TRBJ1-4	CASRYTSGYPANEKLFF	TGTGCCAGCAGATACACTTCAGGGTATCCGGCTAATGAAAAACTGTTTTTT
NA	TRBV7-2	NA	TRBJ2-7	CASSPTPARTGEQYF	TGTGCCAGCAGCCCTACCCCGGCTAGAACGGGCGAGCAGTACTTC
NA	TRBV7-9	NA	TRBJ2-1	CASTPRGSDSYNEQFF	TGTGCCAGCACCCCTCGTGGAAGTGACTCCTACAATGAGCAGTTCTTC
NA	TRBV28	TRBD1	TRBJ2-3	CASSLGTDLSTDTQYF	TGTGCCAGCAGTTTAGGGACAGATCTTTCAACAGATACGCAGTATTTT
few	TRBV3-1	NA	TRBJ2-7	CASSQALTGPYEQYF	TGTGCCAGCAGCCAAGCTTTGACAGGACCCTACGAGCAGTACTTC
few	TRBV29-1	NA	TRBJ2-7	CSVVEGSSYEQYF	TGCAGCGTTGTCGAGGGGAGCTCCTACGAGCAGTACTTC
NA	TRBV28	NA	TRBJ2-1	CASSLVRRVKETQFF	TGTGCCAGCAGTTTAGTTAGGAGGGTGAAAGAGACCCAGTTCTTC
once	TRBV20-1	NA	TRBJ2-3	CSATQPTFSTDTQYF	TGCAGTGCTACACAGCCAACGTTTAGCACAGATACGCAGTATTTT
NA	TRBV6-5	NA	TRBJ2-3	CASRQDGITDTQYF	TGTGCCAGCAGGCAGGACGGAATCACAGATACGCAGTATTTT
few	TRBV9	NA	TRBJ2-5	CASSVGQPKETQYF	TGTGCCAGCAGCGTCGGACAGCCTAAAGAGACCCAGTACTTC
NA	TRBV6-5	TRBD2	TRBJ2-1	CASSRSGGPYNEQFF	TGTGCCAGCAGTCGTAGCGGGGGGCCATACAATGAGCAGTTCTTC
NA	TRBV4-1	TRBD1	TRBJ1-2	CASSQGLGQGVIRGYTF	TGCGCCAGCAGCCAAGGATTGGGACAGGGGGTAATTCGGGGCTACACCTTC
few	TRBV5-1	NA	TRBJ2-6	CASSYSPEQRRSSGANVLTF	TGCGCCAGCAGCTACTCTCCCGAACAGAGAAGAAGCTCTGGGGCCAACGTCCTGACTTTC
NA	TRBV10-3	NA	TRBJ1-5	CAISEGGRGYQPQHF	TGTGCCATCAGTGAGGGGGGCAGGGGTTATCAGCCCCAGCATTTT
NA	TRBV7-2	NA	TRBJ2-3	CASSLSRLWPTDTQYF	TGTGCCAGCAGCTTATCTCGACTTTGGCCCACAGATACGCAGTATTTT
once	TRBV5-5	TRBD2	TRBJ2-1	CASSLGALAGGQYNEQFF	TGTGCCAGCAGCTTGGGGGCACTAGCGGGGGGGCAGTACAATGAGCAGTTCTTC
once	TRBV28	NA	TRBJ1-1	CASSSVYTEAFF	TGTGCCAGCAGTTCTGTTTACACTGAAGCTTTCTTT
NA	TRBV7-9	NA	TRBJ2-1	CASSPMIRDSNNEQFF	TGTGCCAGCAGCCCAATGATCCGTGACAGCAACAATGAGCAGTTCTTC
NA	TRBV7-3	NA	TRBJ1-6	CASRAPGTVGMAPHF	TGTGCCAGCAGAGCTCCCGGGACTGTCGGAATGGCCCCCCACTTT
NA	TRBV6-6	NA	TRBJ2-1	CASTPDYRKGSFF	TGTGCCAGCACCCCGGACTATAGAAAAGGGTCGTTCTTC
NA	TRBV12-3/TRBV12-4	NA	TRBJ2-3	CASSLHRNPTDTQYF	TGTGCCAGCAGTCTACACAGGAACCCCACAGATACGCAGTATTTT
NA	TRBV3-1	TRBD2	TRBJ2-5	CASSQRTRGETQYF	TGTGCCAGCAGCCAAAGGACTAGGGGAGAGACCCAGTACTTC
NA	TRBV12-3/TRBV12-4	NA	TRBJ1-1	CASSLFWDEAFF	TGTGCCAGCAGTTTGTTTTGGGACGAAGCTTTCTTT
few	TRBV6-2/TRBV6-3	TRBD1	TRBJ2-5	CASSRRPRTGRETQYF	TGTGCCAGCAGCCGACGCCCGAGGACAGGGAGAGAGACCCAGTACTTC
NA	TRBV20-1	NA	TRBJ2-1	CSAPGTPQSYNEQFF	TGCAGTGCTCCGGGGACACCTCAATCCTACAATGAGCAGTTCTTC
NA	TRBV3-1	TRBD1	TRBJ1-5	CASSQVPTGTGNQPQHF	TGTGCCAGCAGCCAAGTACCGACAGGGACAGGCAATCAGCCCCAGCATTTT
NA	TRBV7-2	NA	TRBJ2-3	CAGNSLAADTQYF	TGTGCCGGCAACTCATTAGCAGCGGATACGCAGTATTTT
NA	TRBV5-1	NA	TRBJ2-3	CASSLEQGTMPSTDTRYF	TGCGCCAGCAGCTTGGAACAGGGGACTATGCCTAGCACAGATACGCGGTATTTT
few	TRBV7-6	NA	TRBJ2-7	CASSPTWGQGYEQYF	TGTGCCAGCAGTCCCACTTGGGGGCAGGGCTACGAGCAGTACTTC
few	TRBV12-3/TRBV12-4	TRBD2	TRBJ2-1	CAVGTSGGAAYNEQFF	TGTGCAGTCGGGACTAGCGGGGGGGCAGCTTACAATGAGCAGTTCTTC
few	TRBV12-3/TRBV12-4	NA	TRBJ2-5	CASSLRGKQETQYF	TGTGCCAGCAGTTTACGAGGGAAACAAGAGACCCAGTACTTC
NA	TRBV20-1	TRBD2	TRBJ2-5	CSAALAGGAETQYF	TGCAGTGCCGCACTAGCGGGGGGTGCAGAGACCCAGTACTTC
few	TRBV21-1	NA	TRBJ2-7	CASSKEWDRSTYEQYF	TGTGCCAGCAGCAAAGAGTGGGACCGATCAACCTACGAGCAGTACTTC
NA	TRBV20-1	TRBD2	TRBJ2-5	CSARSQTLAGETQYF	TGCAGTGCTAGGTCCCAGACACTAGCGGGGGAGACCCAGTACTTC